These 16 T cell receptor beta chains originate from one sample sequenced in a study of T cell repertoires in cytomegalovirus infection (dated by TCRdb to the late 2010s). The sample's treatment or condition label, in plain terms: in vitro stimulation with specific CMV peptide epitopes to enrich CMV-specific T cells. For these TCRs, the target antigens are not known. The reads were generated on an Illumina HiSeq 1500. Using fastp trimming at Q25 and MiXCR clonotype assembly, TCRdb reanalyzed the public sequencing data and kept in-frame beta chains. Rows with one shared CDR3 protein collapse into an entry with the most common genes and DNA. For this sample the table gives some 590,000 distinct CDR3 sequences, of which approximately 40% were detected only once. The ten largest clones add up to 48% of the sample. The sequencing used cultured PBMCs, collected from culture after CMV antigen stimulation. These receptors were taken from a human donor in good health (CMV status not recorded). Some clones in this sample may be carry-over from other donors' samples.

Only a few counts were recorded for this clonotype. V usage is TRBV6-2 or TRBV6-3 and J usage is TRBJ1-5; D might be TRBD1 (6 bases). V lost 5 bases and J 5 bases, leaving 13 bases between the germline ends. The CDR3 is 14 amino acids. CDR1 is MNHEY, CDR2 SVGEGT, per germline. The CDR3 DNA is TGTGCCAGCAGTGACAGTTACAGGGATCAGCCCCAGCATTTT. This encodes CASSDSYRDQPQHF.

This chain connects TRBV6-6 to TRBJ2-7, with D tentatively TRBD2 (5 bases). Germline assignment: CDR1 MNHNY and CDR2 SVGAGI (reference sequence). V was clipped by 6 bases and J by 1 base, with 13 bases between them. CDR3 length: 14 amino acids. The CDR3 nucleotides read TGTGCCAGCAGGATGTACCCGGGGTCCTACGAGCAGTACTTC. It is translated as CASRMYPGSYEQYF.

The chain links TRBV20-1 to TRBJ2-5; the D is unclear. Looked up from germline, CDR1 is DFQATT and CDR2 is SNEGSKA (reference sequence). The V and J ends lost 1 base and 5 bases respectively, with 5 bases between them. The CDR3 loop spans 11 amino acids. This chain's CDR3 is CSARAGETQYF. The CDR3, as DNA: TGCAGTGCTAGAGCCGGGGAGACCCAGTACTTC.

Here the CDR3 reads CASSTRSSVPQHF. In DNA form, the CDR3 reads TGTGCCAGTAGTACCCGGTCCTCGGTGCCCCAGCATTTT. The V call is TRBV19, the J call TRBJ1-5; D not resolved. Germline lookup yields CDR1 LNHDA and CDR2 SQIVND (reference sequence). This CDR3 is built from 13 residues. Trimming took 4 bases from V and 9 from J, leaving 13 bases between them.

V is TRBV19 and J is TRBJ2-3, with 7 nucleotides matching TRBD2. The CDR3 spans 16 residues. Germline V lookup: CDR1 LNHDA, CDR2 SQIVND (reference sequence). V shed 1 base and J 2 bases; nucleotides not matched to a gene: 6. The CDR3 reads CASSIVSGGLTDTQYF. The CDR3 nucleotides read TGTGCCAGTAGTATAGTATCGGGGGGACTCACAGATACGCAGTATTTT.

V gene TRBV7-9 combines with J gene TRBJ2-5; D may be TRBD1 or TRBD2 (6 bases each). The germline V gene encodes CDR1 SEHNR and CDR2 FQNEAQ (reference sequence). Trimming left V 2 bases short and J 4 bases short, with 14 bases between. The CDR3 consists of 15 residues. The CDR3 sequence is CASSLLGGPRETQYF. The CDR3 DNA reads as TGTGCCAGCAGCTTATTGGGGGGCCCCAGAGAGACCCAGTACTTC.

This clonotype was observed a few times. This rearrangement joins TRBV2 to TRBJ1-5; D gene uncertain. The CDR3 has 14 amino acids. V lost 0 bases, J lost 7 bases, and 10 bases lay in between. Per germline, CDR1 SNHLY and CDR2 FYNNEI. CDR3 in amino acids: CASSEALRGQPQHF. In nucleotides, the CDR3 is TGTGCCAGCAGTGAAGCGCTTCGCGGGCAGCCCCAGCATTTT.

The chain joins TRBV2 to TRBJ1-2; D is ambiguous. This CDR3 has 10 amino acids. V was clipped by 7 bases and J by 14 bases, with 14 bases between them. The germline gives CDR1 SNHLY, CDR2 FYNNEI. The DNA for the CDR3 is TGTGCCAGCACCGGAGGGAGTTGGACCTTC. This sequence encodes CASTGGSWTF.

The V gene is TRBV28, the J gene TRBJ2-7; D is unresolved. Germline CDR1 is MDHEN and CDR2 is SYDVKM. The CDR3 is 15 amino acids. V was clipped by 5 bases and J by 2 bases, with 16 bases between them. The CDR3 region has the DNA TGTGCCAGCAGTGCCCAGCTTCGGCCCCCCTACGAGCAGTACTTC. As protein: CASSAQLRPPYEQYF.

This clonotype appeared a few times. J is TRBJ2-7 and V is TRBV20-1; 11 bases are a match to TRBD2. From germline, CDR1 is DFQATT and CDR2 SNEGSKA (reference sequence). The CDR3 has 14 amino acids. With 6 bases clipped from V and 0 bases from J, the junction kept 4 bases outside the gene matches. The DNA for the CDR3 is TGCAGTGCAATGACTAGCGGGGACTCCTACGAGCAGTACTTC. Its translation: CSAMTSGDSYEQYF.

The chain joins TRBV7-9 to TRBJ2-6; TRBD2 is a possible D gene (5 bases). Per germline, CDR1 SEHNR and CDR2 FQNEAQ (reference sequence). V lost 5 bases and J lost 0, with 14 bases in between. This CDR3 is built from 17 residues. CDR3 bases: TGTGCCAGCAGCCAGCGGCTGGGTAGCTCTGGGGCCAACGTCCTGACTTTC. As protein: CASSQRLGSSGANVLTF.

This clonotype was counted only a few times. The chain joins TRBV19 to TRBJ1-5; D not resolved. This CDR3 is built from 13 residues. CDR1 and CDR2 from the germline V gene are LNHDA and SQIVND (reference sequence). V was shortened by 3 bases and J by 3 bases, with 6 bases between the two germline ends. DNA for the CDR3: TGTGCCAGTAGTATCGGGGTCAATCAGCCCCAGCATTTT. It codes for CASSIGVNQPQHF.

This clonotype turned up a few times. The rearrangement uses TRBV7-2 and TRBJ2-1; tentatively, D is TRBD1 (6 bases). V was shortened by 5 bases and J by 13 bases, with 21 bases between the two germline ends. Germline CDR1 is SGHTA and CDR2 is FQGNSA. CDR3 size: 14 residues. The CDR3 region is CASSPSRQAPEQFF. CDR3 nucleotides: TGTGCCAGCAGCCCCTCAAGACAGGCACCAGAACAGTTCTTC.

This clonotype turned up a few times. V usage is TRBV7-6 and J usage is TRBJ1-6; a weak D match, TRBD1 (5 bases). The germline V and J ends were trimmed by 4 bases and 10 bases, with 17 bases remaining between them. The CDR3 totals 15 residues. Germline values: CDR1 SGHVS, CDR2 FNYEAQ. The CDR3 loop is CASSSLSGGQSPLHF. The CDR3 bases are TGTGCCAGCAGCTCCCTAAGCGGGGGTCAGTCACCCCTCCACTTT. Together with reference TRBV7-6 and TRBJ1-6, the CDR3 gives the full variable domain: GAGVSQSPRYKVTKRGQDVALRCDPISGHVSLYWYRQALGQGPEFLTYFNYEAQQDKSGLPNDRFSAERPEGSISTLTIQRTEQRDSAMYRCASSSLSGGQSPLHFGNGTRLTVT.

J is TRBJ1-1 and V is TRBV10-3, with a possible D match to TRBD1 (6 bases). This CDR3 is built from 11 residues. Trimming cost V 11 bases and J 9 bases, with 16 bases left between them. The germline V gene encodes CDR1 ENHRY and CDR2 SYGVKD. CDR3: CAAEGGGQAFF. The CDR3 DNA follows: TGTGCCGCCGAGGGCGGGGGGCAAGCTTTCTTT.

The chain couples TRBV12-3 or TRBV12-4 to TRBJ2-7, with 8 bases fitting TRBD2. The junction had 4 bases not matched to a gene; V was cut back by 6 bases and J by 0 bases. This CDR3 is 14 amino acids long. The CDR3 DNA is TGTGCCAGCAGGGGGGCGGGAGGCTCCTACGAGCAGTACTTC. Translating gives CASRGAGGSYEQYF.